The 27 T cell receptor beta chains below come from one sample, sequenced in a study of cytomegalovirus exposure and HLA in healthy donors. Primers included in the PCR were 60 Vbeta and 13 Jbeta primers. Assay used: immunoSEQ multiplex PCR; TCRdb lists only in-frame clones, some missing. The repertoire has over 150,000 clones, about three quarters of them found once; the top ten carry approximately 3%. The sample consisted of PBMCs. The receptors derive from a woman aged 25 to 39 in good health and CMV-seronegative.

A single count supports this clone. The genes are TRBV15 and TRBJ1-5; D remains ambiguous. Germline CDR1 LNHNV, CDR2 YYDKDF (reference sequence). The CDR3 is 15 residues long. Between the trimmed V and J ends, which lost 0 bases and 7 bases, there was a span of 13 bases. CDR3 coding DNA: TGTGCCACCAGCAGAGATTTAGGCTCGGGGCAGCCCCAGCATTTT. Amino acids: CATSRDLGSGQPQHF.

The genes are TRBV5-6 and TRBJ1-2, with D unresolved. V was trimmed by 4 bases and J by 0 bases, leaving 13 bases between them. This CDR3 contains 15 residues. Germline V gene sequence: CDR1 SGHDT, CDR2 YYEEEE. CDR3 DNA sequence: TGTGCCAGCAGCGTGGATCCTAATACTAACTATGGCTACACCTTC. Translation: CASSVDPNTNYGYTF.

The chain joins TRBV9 to TRBJ2-5; TRBD2 matches 9 bases. J lost 6 bases, V lost 5 bases, and 11 bases had no gene match. This CDR3 is 15 amino acids long. The germline CDR1 and CDR2 sequences are SGDLS and YYNGEE. CDR3 nucleotides: TGTGCCAGCAGTCAAACAGCGGGGGGCGGTAAGACCCAGTACTTC. Translation gives CASSQTAGGGKTQYF.

This rearrangement joins TRBV13 to TRBJ2-3; no clear D gene. CDR3 size: 15 residues. Trimming cost V 1 base and J 0 bases, with 8 bases left between them. The V gene's germline CDR1 is PRHDT and CDR2 FYEKMQ (reference sequence). The CDR3 region has the DNA TGTGCCAGCAGCTTAGTTGGCCGAAGCACAGATACGCAGTATTTT. Translated: CASSLVGRSTDTQYF.

The chain has TRBV18 and TRBJ2-7, with D hard to call. Trimming left V 0 bases short and J 3 bases short, with 6 bases between. This CDR3 is 13 amino acids long. Germline V gene sequence: CDR1 KGHSH, CDR2 LQKENI. CDR3 sequence reads: CASSPPLYYEQYF. The CDR3 DNA sequence: TGTGCCAGCTCACCACCCCTATACTACGAGCAGTACTTC.

The chain carries TRBV7-2 and TRBJ2-1, with 7 bases identical to TRBD2. Germline lookup yields CDR1 SGHTA and CDR2 FQGNSA. This CDR3 contains 14 residues. V shed 5 bases and J 3 bases; nucleotides not matched to a gene: 4. The CDR3 protein is CASSRGGLYNEQFF. In DNA form, the CDR3 reads TGTGCCAGCAGCCGGGGAGGGCTCTACAATGAGCAGTTCTTC.

The chain uses TRBV5-6 and TRBJ2-5; TRBD2 agrees at 8 bases. CDR1 and CDR2 (germline): SGHDT, YYEEEE. There are 15 residues in the CDR3. V gave up 4 bases and J gave up 0 bases; unmatched junction bases: 5. The CDR3, as DNA: TGTGCCAGCAGCATGGCTAGCGGGTACCAAGAGACCCAGTACTTC. It translates to CASSMASGYQETQYF.

This chain links TRBV4-3 with TRBJ2-5; D possibly corresponds to TRBD2 (7 bases). CDR1 and CDR2 from the germline V gene are LGHNA and YSLEER. The V end lost 0 bases, the J end lost 10 bases, and 12 bases lay between the germline ends. This CDR3 comprises 13 residues. The CDR3 is CASSQDPGGFQYF. The CDR3 DNA sequence: TGCGCCAGCAGCCAAGATCCGGGGGGCTTCCAGTACTTC.

J is TRBJ1-5 and V is TRBV6-6, with 7 bases lining up with TRBD1. Trimming at V came to 6 bases and at J to 2 bases, leaving 4 bases not matched to a gene. The CDR3 extends over 14 amino acids. Germline CDR1 MNHNY, CDR2 SVGAGI (reference sequence). The CDR3 nucleotides are TGTGCCAGCAGAACCAGGGGGGGCAATCAGCCCCAGCATTTT. Its translation is CASRTRGGNQPQHF.

J is TRBJ1-1 and V is TRBV5-1; 8 bases fit TRBD1. The J segment lost 6 bases and the V segment lost 4 bases, leaving 8 bases of the junction unmatched. CDR3 length equals 14 residues. Germline V lookup: CDR1 SGHRS, CDR2 YFSETQ. The CDR3 DNA reads TGCGCCAGCAGCCCGACGACAGGGGAGGCTGAAGCTTTCTTT. This sequence encodes CASSPTTGEAEAFF.

The rearrangement joins TRBV7-2 to TRBJ1-5, with D perhaps TRBD1 (5 bases). There are 13 residues in the CDR3. CDR1 is SGHTA and CDR2 is FQGNSA in the germline V gene. Deletions cut 4 bases from V and 9 bases from J, with 13 bases between. The CDR3 DNA reads TGTGCCAGCAGCTCTTATGACAGTGGGCCCCAGCATTTT. Amino acid sequence: CASSSYDSGPQHF.

This clone came up a few times. The chain joins TRBV4-1 to TRBJ2-2; a possible D gene is TRBD2 (6 bases). The CDR3 loop spans 16 amino acids. Germline V gives CDR1 MGHRA, CDR2 YSYEKL. V lost 4 bases to trimming and J lost 3 bases, with 15 bases between them. The CDR3 sequence: CASSRRGSTHTGELFF. In DNA, the CDR3 is TGCGCCAGCAGCCGTCGGGGGTCCACTCACACCGGGGAGCTGTTTTTT.

The table lists this clone with a few counts. V usage is TRBV7-3 and J usage is TRBJ2-3; TRBD2 agrees at 11 bases. This CDR3 is built from 15 residues. The ends lost 5 bases at V and 4 bases at J; junction bases unmatched: 5. Germline V CDR1 and CDR2: SGHTA, FQGTGA. CDR3 region: CASSGSGGGADTQYF. The CDR3 nucleotides read TGTGCCAGCAGCGGTAGCGGGGGGGGTGCAGATACGCAGTATTTT.

The rearrangement links TRBV27 to TRBJ2-3, with 11 nucleotides matching TRBD2. Losses at the gene ends were 5 bases for V and 2 bases for J; bases not matched to a gene: 3. Germline V gene sequence: CDR1 MNHEY, CDR2 SMNVEV (reference sequence). The CDR3 consists of 15 residues. CDR3 nucleotides: TGTGCCAGCAGTCGACTAGCGGGATACACAGATACGCAGTATTTT. Its protein product is CASSRLAGYTDTQYF.

The rearrangement joins TRBV7-9 to TRBJ1-6; D not certain. This CDR3 is built from 13 residues. Germline lookup yields CDR1 SEHNR and CDR2 FQNEAQ (reference sequence). V lost 3 bases and J lost 11, with 11 bases in between. Here the CDR3 reads CASSFEGMTPLHF. The DNA for the CDR3 is TGTGCCAGCAGCTTTGAGGGAATGACACCCCTCCACTTT.

This clone has just a few counts. The chain recombines TRBV9 with TRBJ2-1; 10 nucleotides match TRBD2. Germline lookup yields CDR1 SGDLS and CDR2 YYNGEE. The length of the CDR3 is 15 residues. With V trimmed by 0 bases and J by 6 bases, 3 bases remained unmatched. The CDR3 reads CASSVEGLATNEQFF. The CDR3 DNA follows: TGTGCCAGCAGCGTAGAGGGACTAGCGACCAATGAGCAGTTCTTC.

This clone was recorded a few times. The rearrangement uses TRBV28 and TRBJ2-2, with TRBD1 identical over 7 bases. The CDR3 loop spans 16 amino acids. V gave up 4 bases and J gave up 2 bases; unmatched junction bases: 7. Germline V gene sequence: CDR1 MDHEN, CDR2 SYDVKM. The CDR3, as DNA: TGTGCCAGCAGTTCCAAAGGGGGCCGTAACACCGGGGAGCTGTTTTTT. This codes for CASSSKGGRNTGELFF.

The table lists this clone with a few counts. The chain is built from TRBV7-3 and TRBJ1-1; 9 nucleotides match TRBD1. The V segment lost 5 bases and the J segment 3 bases; nucleotides outside the gene matches: 7. The CDR3 extends over 15 amino acids. CDR1 SGHTA and CDR2 FQGTGA come from the germline V gene. In DNA, the CDR3 is TGTGCCAGCAGCCTTAACAGGGGGCAGTACACTGAAGCTTTCTTT. Translating gives CASSLNRGQYTEAFF.

This sequence joins TRBV6-6 and TRBJ2-1; 7 nucleotides agree with TRBD2. CDR1 and CDR2 from the germline V gene are MNHNY and SVGAGI (reference sequence). The V and J ends lost 5 bases and 6 bases, in that order; junction bases with no gene match: 7. The CDR3 is 14 residues long. CDR3 protein: CASSETSPSNEQFF. The CDR3 nucleotides are TGTGCCAGCAGTGAGACTAGCCCGTCCAATGAGCAGTTCTTC.

The chain links TRBV9 to TRBJ1-4; D possibly corresponds to TRBD1 (5 bases). CDR3 length: 15 amino acids. Germline values: CDR1 SGDLS, CDR2 YYNGEE. Between the trimmed V and J ends, which lost 5 bases and 7 bases, there was a span of 18 bases. The CDR3 DNA follows: TGTGCCAGCAGTACGTCAGGGAAGGCCCGTGAAAAACTGTTTTTT. Translated, it gives CASSTSGKAREKLFF.

The chain has TRBV25-1 and TRBJ2-3; 9 positions match TRBD2. The CDR3 runs to 16 residues. Germline CDR1 reads MGHDK; CDR2 reads SYGVNS. With V trimmed by 1 base and J by 5 bases, 7 bases remained unmatched. CDR3 DNA sequence: TGTGCCAGCAGTGAATTGGCGGGGGGGCCGGGAGATACGCAGTATTTT. Translating gives CASSELAGGPGDTQYF.

This sequence joins TRBV5-4 and TRBJ2-3; TRBD2 matches at 9 bases. The CDR3 is 15 amino acids. Trimming took 2 bases from V and 4 from J; bases not matched to a gene: 5. CDR1 is SGHNT and CDR2 is YYREEE in the germline V gene (reference sequence). The CDR3 region is CASSLGGRVSDTQYF. CDR3 DNA: TGTGCCAGCAGCTTAGGCGGGAGGGTTTCAGATACGCAGTATTTT.

Note on this clone: An end of the junction does not agree with germline; a read error may underlie this. The chain is built from TRBV7-9 and TRBJ2-4, with TRBD2 as a possible D gene (6 bases). The germline V gene encodes CDR1 SEHNR and CDR2 FQNEAQ (reference sequence). The CDR3 length is 17 residues. This CDR3 is CSSSLAVSGLSKNIQYF. The CDR3 nucleotides are TGTTCCAGCAGCTTAGCGGTCTCAGGGTTGAGCAAAAACATTCAGTACTTC.

CDR3 nucleotide sequence: TGTGCCACCAGCAGGGACAGTTATGAAAAACTGTTTTTT. Protein sequence: CATSRDSYEKLFF. The J gene is TRBJ1-4, the V gene TRBV15, with D possibly TRBD1 on 6 matching bases. CDR1 is LNHNV, CDR2 YYDKDF, per germline (reference sequence). This CDR3 has 13 amino acids. Between the trimmed V and J ends, which lost 3 bases and 6 bases, there was a span of 8 bases.

The gene calls are TRBV7-9 and TRBJ1-1; D is unresolved. Germline loops: CDR1 SEHNR, CDR2 FQNEAQ (reference sequence). Between the trimmed V and J ends, which lost 2 bases and 8 bases, there was a span of 9 bases. The CDR3 sequence is 12 residues long. CDR3 DNA sequence: TGTGCCAGCAGCTTAACAGCAGGCGAAGCTTTCTTT. Translation gives CASSLTAGEAFF.

This chain connects TRBV28 to TRBJ2-6; TRBD1 is a possible D gene (6 bases). V lost 5 bases and J 8 bases, leaving 19 bases between the germline ends. CDR1 and CDR2 (germline): MDHEN, SYDVKM. The CDR3 contains 16 residues. The CDR3: CASSTQGSLRTNVLTF. CDR3 in DNA: TGTGCCAGCAGTACACAGGGTTCACTTAGGACCAACGTCCTGACTTTC.

The chain uses TRBV2 and TRBJ2-5; the match to TRBD2 covers 7 bases. Germline V gene lookup returns CDR1 SNHLY and CDR2 FYNNEI. The V and J ends lost 5 bases and 5 bases, in that order; junction bases with no gene match: 5. CDR3 length: 13 amino acids. DNA of the CDR3: TGTGCCAGCAGTAGACTAGCTGGGGAGACCCAGTACTTC. Protein: CASSRLAGETQYF.